This T cell receptor beta chain was recorded in a study of cytomegalovirus exposure and HLA in healthy donors. Study in general: A prior analysis found roughly 100 million unique TCR beta sequences from around 180 million T cells.

This CDR3 region has 14 residues. From germline, CDR1 is LNHDA and CDR2 SQIVND (reference sequence). The V end lost 5 bases, the J end lost 2 bases, and 13 bases lay between the germline ends. Primers included in the PCR were 60 Vbeta and 13 Jbeta primers. Sequencing used immunoSEQ multiplex PCR; TCRdb keeps in-frame clones, though not all of them. This sample contains about 130,000 clones. Each of the donors was a healthy bone marrow donor. The study, taken as a whole, reports: Previous analysis showed most TCR beta V segments were productive about 90% or about 30% of the time.

Concerning this clone: Its target is unknown.

The sample consisted of PBMCs. This TCR was recovered from a man aged 40-49 years in good health and CMV-seronegative. The chain recombines TRBV19 with TRBJ2-7, with D perhaps TRBD2 (5 bases). CDR3 amino acids: CASSPTGFPYEQYF. Written as DNA, the CDR3 is TGTGCCAGTAGTCCTACGGGGTTCCCCTACGAGCAGTACTTC.